The T cell receptor beta chain under discussion was sequenced for a study of blood T cells in healthy people across ages (dated by TCRdb to about 2015). Study-level background: In model experiments, template switching captured about one uniquely barcoded TCR beta cDNA molecule for every two T cells. To track age-related changes in TCR beta repertoire diversity, the study relied on deep sequencing normalized with unique cDNA molecular identifiers. The donors were divided into four age groups: young (average around 17 years), middle-aged (roughly 42), aged (about 61) and long-lived (more than 75). Donors of different ages were randomly distributed across sequencing lanes to avoid experimental bias. Using the same blood draw, the study looked at two additional independent replicas of 1 million unique cDNA reads for two donors, one aged 18 to 30 and the other aged 80 or older. Study-level results and caveats: Bulk unsorted PBMC profiling prevented conclusive comparison of naive and antigen-experienced compartments. Because donor CMV infection status was unknown, age-related changes in expanded clonotypes were potentially confounded. Compared with the aged group, the long-lived group had more naive CD4+ T cells, fewer expanded clones and increased TCR diversity, suggesting age selection. Observed TCR beta diversity per million T cells fell roughly linearly with age, and a significant reduction was already apparent by age approximately 40. Observed TCR beta diversity correlated strongly with the percentage of naive T cells measured by flow cytometry. Estimates of total diversity based on one million sequenced T cells were considered lower bounds and underestimates.

The library came from 5' RACE. The data were produced on an Illumina HiSeq 2500. A second roughly 7 to 11 cycle PCR used a sample-barcoded 5' primer and a J-beta primer mix. A unique molecular identifier was introduced onto each TCR beta cDNA molecule by a template-switch 5' adaptor carrying 12 random nucleotides. Each sample yielded at least 2.5 million CDR3-containing paired-end reads. First-strand cDNA was synthesized from all RNA with the Mint cDNA synthesis kit, primed by a TRBC-specific oligonucleotide. Following uracil-DNA glycosylase treatment, a first 18-cycle PCR with universal primers M1SS and BC2_uni_R was performed on all cDNA. For the original study's pipeline: For normalization, 1 million high-quality reads, each with a distinct molecular identifier, were randomly selected from each sample. Instead of being binned into consensus sequences, reads with shared molecular identifiers were discarded. CDR3 identification, clonotype clustering and error correction used MiTCR with a Q25 quality threshold and the strictest error-elimination algorithm. A nonparametric unseen species model with Euler transformation was used to estimate a lower bound on total TCR beta diversity. TCRdb reworked the public reads: Q25 trimming with fastp, MiXCR clone assembly, productive beta chains retained. For every CDR3 protein sequence, its rows merge into one entry that carries the most common genes and DNA. These V and J calls are TCRdb output, not the study's own analysis. Recorded for this sample are about 1.4 million distinct CDR3 sequences; almost 60% of them occurred a single time. The ten largest make up about 6.3% of the sample.

For this chain, trimming is 5 bases at the V end and 6 bases at the J end, and the number of junction bases without a gene match is 6. The CDR3 measures 14 amino acids from cysteine to phenylalanine. The entry retains the CDR3 DNA only, 42 bases that are in frame from base 1. CDR1 SGHVS and CDR2 FNYEAQ are derived from the germline V gene. On this clonotype: Which antigen it targets is not known. Base qualities are not at hand, and no much larger clone is one base apart.

The roughly 39 donors, aged about 6 to 100 years, were systemically healthy Caucasian individuals from Russia. Approximately 9.3 milliliters of peripheral blood were drawn from each donor into EDTA-treated Vacutainer tubes. Ficoll-Paque density-gradient centrifugation was used to isolate PBMCs, with at least 6 million obtained per sample. Total RNA was extracted from PBMCs with Trizol reagent, with at least 5.5 micrograms obtained per sample. The percentages of naive CD45RAhigh/CD27high T cells were determined by flow cytometry on a PBMC aliquot from every donor. The sequence derives from a man between 18 and 35 years old in good health. The sequencing input was blood. This chain joins TRBV7-6 to TRBJ2-3; 9 central bases correspond to TRBD2. The CDR3 here reads CASSEGLASDTQYF. At the DNA level, the sequence is TGTGCCAGCAGCGAAGGACTAGCGTCCGATACGCAGTATTTT.